The source of this T cell receptor (beta chain) is a study of cytomegalovirus exposure and HLA in healthy donors. Study-wide results and limits: Further analysis was carried out later, and it showed several of the most significant clusters appearing linked to common viral pathogens.

PCR employed 60 Vbeta and 13 Jbeta primers. TCRdb keeps only in-frame clones here, not all; method: immunoSEQ multiplex PCR. The table lists 150,000 to 200,000 clones, 80% to 85% of them singletons. The CDR3 runs to 14 residues. The germline V gene has CDR1 SGHRS and CDR2 YFSETQ. With 0 bases removed from V and 6 bases from J, the gap between germline ends came to 12 bases. Note on this clone: Its target is not known.

This TCR derives from a middle-aged woman in good health and CMV-seronegative. The sequenced sample was PBMCs. The chain has TRBV5-1 and TRBJ1-1; D unresolved. The CDR3 loop is CASSLETPWPEAFF. The CDR3 DNA reads TGCGCCAGCAGCTTGGAAACACCCTGGCCTGAAGCTTTCTTT.